The clone carrying this T cell receptor (beta chain) was detected many times. The sample is drawn from a study of T cells in Graves' hyperthyroidism and ophthalmopathy. In germline, CDR1 is DFQATT, CDR2 SNEGSKA (reference sequence). The CDR3 extends over 13 amino acids. V was clipped by 5 bases and J by 11 bases, with 16 bases between them. RNA transcripts yielded amplified TCR beta CDR3 regions. The primer set for the first-round RT-PCR of the TCR CDR3 was HTBI. TCRdb independently ran MiXCR on the multiplex PCR reads; one entry per CDR3 protein. The repertoire holds about 770,000 distinct CDR3 sequences, approximately 18% seen once, with 16% in the top ten. Any symptoms of ophthalmopathy came after the first hyperthyroidism diagnosis, from which the blood sample dates.

This TCR derives from a woman aged 45-60 years with Graves' hyperthyroidism that later progressed to Graves' ophthalmopathy. The chain uses TRBV20-1 and TRBJ1-6, with a possible D match to TRBD1 (5 bases). The sequencing sample was made of blood. In nucleotides, the CDR3 is TGCAGTGCTGACCAGGACAAGCCGACACCCCTCCACTTT. This sequence encodes CSADQDKPTPLHF.